These T cell receptor delta chains were read from a single sample in a study of gamma-delta T cells after stem cell transplantation. TCRdb re-identified clones in the RT-PCR reads via CATT. The table has about 5,400 delta-chain clones, around 8.9% seen once. Sequenced: gamma-delta T cells. The receptor set was obtained from a human donor. It is not recorded whose cells these are; they may come from a transplant donor. The conserved cysteine and the conserved F or W are not part of the CDR3 here. Fields, in order: CDR3 length, V gene, J gene, CDR3 protein.

14,TRDV2,TRDJ1,ACDRLGDKDSDKLI
17,TRDV2,TRDJ1,ACDTVGRLGDKGTDKLI
18,TRDV2,TRDJ3,ACDTAGGYGSSWDTRQMF
20,TRDV1,TRDJ1,ALGSSHLHPGGRPRYTDKLI
18,TRDV2,TRDJ3,ACDTAESGGYPWDTRQMF
19,TRDV2,TRDJ1,ACDTVRTGGPRHLYTDKLI
18,TRDV2,TRDJ3,ACDTVLGDSSSCDTRPMF
16,TRDV2,TRDJ1,ACDPLLGDTRGTDKLI
14,TRDV2,TRDJ1,ACDTLAGGNTDKLI
16,TRDV2,TRDJ1,ACDTLSESGEPADKLI
15,TRDV2,TRDJ1,ACDTVLTGGQTDKLI
17,TRDV2,TRDJ1,ACDTVISGGYSFTDKLI
16,TRDV2,TRDJ2,ACDTVKPGDALTAQLF
20,TRDV2,TRDJ3,ACDTVTPRVGLVSWDTRQMF
13,TRDV2,TRDJ1,ACDTLVGNTDKLI
16,TRDV2,TRDJ3,ACDTGGHSSWDTRQMF
18,TRDV2,TRDJ1,ACDTVGGGYSTGEIDKLI
15,TRDV2,TRDJ3,ACDPTGGSWDTRQMF
12,TRDV2,TRDJ1,ACDSVPNTDKLI
15,TRDV2,TRDJ1,ACDSLAGGPYTDKLI
14,TRDV2,TRDJ1,ACDTLLGDDTDKLI
16,TRDV2,TRDJ1,ACDTLGDGGEYTDKLI
19,TRDV2,TRDJ1,ACDTVAPTRTGGYYTDKLI
16,TRDV2,TRDJ1,ACRLTQSWGIRTDKLI
13,TRDV2,TRDJ1,ACDRLGARVDKLI
16,TRDV2,TRDJ1,ACDTVLGGYKAEDKLI
18,TRDV1,TRDJ1,ALGGETGLTNPPYTDKLI
17,TRDV2,TRDJ1,ACDNFGLGDTGITDKLI
19,TRDV1,TRDJ3,ALGEGGLGVRGSWDTRQMF
13,TRDV2,TRDJ3,ACDTLLGDTRQMF
12,TRDV2,TRDJ1,ACDTAGISDKLI
16,TRDV2,TRDJ1,ACDAILGDTQYTDKLI
22,TRDV2,TRDJ1,ACDTRRVRTPPRYWGTYTDKLI
16,TRDV2,TRDJ1,ACDTVLGDTLKTDKLI
15,TRDV2,TRDJ1,ACDKVPGGVYTDKLI
13,TRDV2,TRDJ1,ACERLGAVTDKLI
16,TRDV2,TRDJ3,ACDTSWGSDWDTRQMF
15,TRDV2,TRDJ1,ACDTIGGDKDTDKLI
20,TRDV2,TRDJ3,ACDYTGSGVYAADGDTRQMF
17,TRDV2,TRDJ1,ACDTATGGPLPYTDKLI
14,TRDV2,TRDJ3,ACDPGHSWDTRQMF
21,TRDV2,TRDJ3,ACDTVQKRGLGDTIWDTRQMF
14,TRDV2,TRDJ1,ACDTVGLNPRDKLI
14,TRDV2,TRDJ2,ACDILGDTLTAQLF
19,TRDV2,TRDJ3,ACDTGNWGSESSWDTRQMF
16,TRDV2,TRDJ3,ACDTGVASSWDTRQMF
14,TRDV2,TRDJ2,ACDQTGGSMTAQLF
14,TRDV2,TRDJ1,ACDEVLGDGGDKLI
15,TRDV2,TRDJ1,ACDMVGGETSTDKLI
20,TRDV2,TRDJ3,ACDYTGSGGYAADGDTRQMF
17,TRDV2,TRDJ1,ACDTLPTLGDFENDKLI
17,TRDV2,TRDJ3,ACDTGPTRRSWDTRQMF
14,TRDV2,TRDJ1,ACDTVGDTNTDKLI
16,TRDV2,TRDJ1,ACDTVGSVPGTTDKLI
13,TRDV2,TRDJ1,ACDGILDKGDKLI
21,TRDV2,TRDJ3,ACDTVKPVGGDEGSWDTRQMF
15,TRDV2,TRDJ2,ACDPLLGDMAAAQLF